This entry lists 27 T cell receptor beta chains sequenced from one sample in a study of shared clonotypes between healthy human individuals. The repertoire was sequenced with immunoSEQ multiplex PCR; TCRdb's copy has only in-frame clones and lacks some. The data hold over 1.5 million clones, with around 98% observed a single time. Sequenced input: naive CD4+ T cells sorted from blood. Subset reported: CD45RA+ positively selected. The receptors derive from a man under 40 in good health.

The chain joins TRBV9 to TRBJ2-7; D gene unclear. The CDR3 is made up of 15 amino acids. V lost 4 bases and J 5 bases, leaving 19 bases between the germline ends. CDR1 and CDR2 (germline): SGDLS, YYNGEE. In nucleotides, the CDR3 is TGTGCCAGCAGCCCCCATCCCCGTAGAGACCACGAGCAGTACTTC. This encodes CASSPHPRRDHEQYF.

V is TRBV28 and J is TRBJ1-5; D ambiguous. Trimming took off 5 bases at V and 7 bases at J, with 21 bases between the two ends. In germline, CDR1 is MDHEN, CDR2 SYDVKM. CDR3 length: 16 amino acids. The CDR3 DNA follows: TGTGCCAGCAGTAGGCCCCGAGACGGCGAAAGACAGCCCCAGCATTTT. Its protein is CASSRPRDGERQPQHF. Together with reference TRBV28 and TRBJ1-5, the CDR3 gives the full variable domain: DVKVTQSSRYLVKRTGEKVFLECVQDMDHENMFWYRQDPGLGLRLIYFSYDVKMKEKGDIPEGYSVSREKKERFSLILESASTNQTSMYLCASSRPRDGERQPQHFGDGTRLSIL.

The chain joins TRBV18 to TRBJ2-3, with TRBD2 identical over 8 bases. CDR3 length: 18 residues. The trim removed 2 bases at V and 0 bases at J, leaving 10 bases unmatched. From germline, CDR1 is KGHSH and CDR2 LQKENI. The CDR3 nucleotides are TGTGCCAGCTCACCAAATCCGGGACTAGGGGCCAGCACAGATACGCAGTATTTT. It translates to CASSPNPGLGASTDTQYF.

The chain has TRBV6-5 and TRBJ2-7, with a tentative D call TRBD2 (6 bases). The V end was cut by 2 bases, the J end by 3 bases, with 11 bases between. This CDR3 is 14 amino acids long. Germline CDR1 MNHEY, CDR2 SVGAGI. The CDR3 sequence is CASSYGGAYYEQYF. The CDR3 DNA reads as TGTGCCAGCAGTTACGGAGGGGCGTACTACGAGCAGTACTTC.

The rearrangement joins TRBV9 to TRBJ2-4, with D unclear. V was trimmed by 0 bases and J by 0 bases, leaving 7 bases between them. The CDR3 is made up of 15 amino acids. CDR1 is SGDLS, CDR2 YYNGEE, per germline. The CDR3 coding sequence is TGTGCCAGCAGCGTAGCTGACGTAGCCAAAAACATTCAGTACTTC. Amino acid sequence: CASSVADVAKNIQYF.

This rearrangement joins TRBV5-8 to TRBJ2-7; D uncertain. CDR3 length: 15 residues. Germline V gives CDR1 SGHTS, CDR2 YDEGEE. Trimming left V 1 base short and J 3 bases short, with 14 bases between. The CDR3 region is CASSLSSGGFYEQYF. In nucleotides, the CDR3 is TGTGCCAGCAGCTTGTCATCCGGCGGATTCTACGAGCAGTACTTC.

The chain is built from TRBV4-1 and TRBJ2-7, with 9 bases matching TRBD2. Germline V gene lookup returns CDR1 MGHRA and CDR2 YSYEKL. V dropped 1 base and J dropped 4; count of bases not matched to a gene: 8. The CDR3 covers 16 residues. CDR3 loop: CASSQAGGLAIYEQYF. The CDR3 bases are TGCGCCAGCAGCCAAGCCGGAGGACTAGCGATTTACGAGCAGTACTTC.

The chain carries TRBV4-3 and TRBJ2-7, with 11 bases fitting TRBD2. CDR3 length equals 16 residues. V lost 0 bases and J lost 3; bases outside the gene matches: 4. The germline CDR1 and CDR2 sequences are LGHNA and YSLEER. The CDR3 nucleotides read TGCGCCAGCAGCCAAGAATTAGCGGGAGGGCGCTACGAGCAGTACTTC. Translating gives CASSQELAGGRYEQYF.

The rearrangement joins TRBV5-1 to TRBJ2-1, with 8 nucleotides matching TRBD1. The junction had 5 bases not matched to a gene; V was cut back by 4 bases and J by 5 bases. CDR3 size: 14 residues. Germline V lookup: CDR1 SGHRS, CDR2 YFSETQ. This CDR3 reads CASSHQGADNEQFF. In DNA form, the CDR3 reads TGCGCCAGCAGCCACCAGGGGGCGGACAATGAGCAGTTCTTC.

V gene TRBV7-9 combines with J gene TRBJ1-3; D is unclear. The germline gives CDR1 SEHNR, CDR2 FQNEAQ (reference sequence). This CDR3 comprises 15 residues. The germline V and J ends were trimmed by 4 bases and 2 bases, with 12 bases remaining between them. The chain's CDR3 is CASSSTPGTGNTIYF. CDR3 coding DNA: TGTGCCAGCAGCTCTACCCCGGGGACTGGAAACACCATATATTTT.

This chain joins TRBV2 and TRBJ1-2, with D hard to call. In germline, CDR1 is SNHLY, CDR2 FYNNEI. Trimming removed 7 bases at V and 5 bases at J, with 11 bases between. This CDR3 is 12 amino acids long. CDR3 coding DNA: TGTGCCAGCACGTTCAGCCCATATGGCTACACCTTC. Amino acid sequence: CASTFSPYGYTF.

The V and J genes are TRBV27 and TRBJ2-7; either TRBD1 or TRBD2 may supply D (5 bases each). CDR1 is MNHEY, CDR2 SMNVEV, per germline (reference sequence). The CDR3 runs to 14 residues. Between the trimmed V and J ends, which lost 3 bases and 4 bases, there was a span of 13 bases. The CDR3: CASSLGPRGYEQYF. CDR3 nucleotide sequence: TGTGCCAGCAGTTTGGGGCCCCGAGGGTACGAGCAGTACTTC.

In its sample, this clone was seen once. V and J are TRBV18 and TRBJ2-2; D not resolved. With 4 bases removed from V and 5 bases from J, the gap between germline ends came to 5 bases. CDR1 and CDR2 from the germline V gene are KGHSH and LQKENI. The length of the CDR3 is 12 residues. DNA for the CDR3: TGTGCCAGCTCACACGATACCGGGGAGCTGTTTTTT. This codes for CASSHDTGELFF.

This chain uses TRBV7-2 with TRBJ1-4, with 9 bases fitting TRBD1. The germline V gene has CDR1 SGHTA and CDR2 FQGNSA. The CDR3 sequence is 14 residues long. The junction had 6 bases not matched to a gene; V was cut back by 5 bases and J by 8 bases. CDR3 protein: CASSLTGGGEKLFF. Here the CDR3 DNA reads TGTGCCAGCAGCCTAACAGGGGGCGGCGAAAAACTGTTTTTT.

The genes are TRBV10-2 and TRBJ1-1, with a weak D call TRBD1 (5 bases). With 6 bases removed from V and 10 bases from J, the gap between germline ends came to 18 bases. This CDR3 comprises 13 residues. From germline, CDR1 is WSHSY and CDR2 SAAADI. The CDR3 DNA reads TGCGCCAGCAGCAATTCCCGGACATCTGTAGCTTTCTTT. Its translation: CASSNSRTSVAFF.

The J gene is TRBJ1-1, the V gene TRBV5-1; TRBD1 might be the D (5 bases). The germline CDR1 and CDR2 sequences are SGHRS and YFSETQ. With 0 bases removed from V and 2 bases from J, the gap between germline ends came to 11 bases. The CDR3 is 15 residues long. The CDR3 loop is CASSLAWGRNTEAFF. The CDR3 DNA reads as TGCGCCAGCAGCTTGGCCTGGGGCAGAAACACTGAAGCTTTCTTT.

CDR3 coding DNA: TGTGCCAGCAGCTTAGATGGGACAGGGGATGAAAAACTGTTTTTT. It codes for CASSLDGTGDEKLFF. J is TRBJ1-4 and V is TRBV11-2; 10 bases are a match to TRBD1. V gave up 0 bases and J gave up 6 bases; unmatched junction bases: 1. The CDR3 extends over 15 amino acids. Germline V gene lookup returns CDR1 SGHAT and CDR2 FQNNGV.

V and J are TRBV18 and TRBJ2-2; D tentatively fits TRBD1 or TRBD2 (5 bases each). Germline V gene data show CDR1 as KGHSH and CDR2 as LQKENI. The CDR3 extends over 15 amino acids. With 6 bases removed from V and 9 bases from J, the gap between germline ends came to 20 bases. Here the CDR3 reads CASSPPRPGTRELFF. CDR3 sequence (DNA): TGTGCCAGCTCTCCCCCTCGGCCGGGGACCAGGGAGCTGTTTTTT.

The rearrangement joins TRBV6-5 to TRBJ2-5; no clear D. Trimming took 0 bases from V and 7 from J, leaving 15 bases between them. The CDR3 runs to 15 residues. Germline V gene data show CDR1 as MNHEY and CDR2 as SVGAGI. CDR3 nucleotides: TGTGCCAGCAGTTACTCGAAAGCAAGTATGGGGACCCAGTACTTC. As protein: CASSYSKASMGTQYF.

The rearrangement joins TRBV30 to TRBJ1-1, with D perhaps TRBD1 (5 bases). The CDR3 totals 13 residues. V was trimmed by 8 bases and J by 1 base, leaving 14 bases between them. Germline CDR1 GTSNPN, CDR2 SVGIG (reference sequence). CDR3 coding DNA: TGTGCCGGAGGGAGGGGTGGGAACACTGAAGCTTTCTTT. It specifies CAGGRGGNTEAFF.

The V gene is TRBV9, the J gene TRBJ2-7; TRBD2 matches at 8 bases. This CDR3 has 16 amino acids. V was pared by 2 bases and J by 7 bases, with 14 bases of the junction left unmatched. Germline CDR1 and CDR2: SGDLS and YYNGEE. The CDR3 region is CASSVDPAPTGGEQYF. DNA of the CDR3: TGTGCCAGCAGCGTGGACCCGGCCCCCACGGGGGGGGAGCAGTACTTC.

This rearrangement joins TRBV5-1 to TRBJ2-1; D is possibly TRBD1 (6 bases). The V and J ends lost 0 bases and 3 bases respectively, with 13 bases between them. Germline V lookup: CDR1 SGHRS, CDR2 YFSETQ. The CDR3 consists of 16 residues. Here the CDR3 reads CASSLDTGTGYNEQFF. The CDR3 DNA is TGCGCCAGCAGCTTGGATACAGGGACGGGCTACAATGAGCAGTTCTTC.

A note on this clone: The same CDR3 also results from other DNA sequences found in this sample. This chain links TRBV5-1 with TRBJ2-3, with D uncertain. V gave up 1 base and J gave up 6 bases, with 9 bases separating them. This CDR3 comprises 13 residues. Germline loops: CDR1 SGHRS, CDR2 YFSETQ. The CDR3 spells CASSLQVGDTQYF. Written as DNA, the CDR3 is TGCGCCAGCAGCTTGCAGGTCGGTGATACGCAGTATTTT.

The chain couples TRBV6-6 to TRBJ1-5, with D possibly being TRBD1 (6 bases). Germline-derived CDR1 and CDR2 are MNHNY and SVGAGI (reference sequence). The CDR3 has 15 residues. V dropped 5 bases and J dropped 7 bases, with 18 bases sitting between them. The CDR3 protein is CASSPPGGGRQPQHF. CDR3 nucleotide sequence: TGTGCCAGCAGTCCCCCCGGGGGGGGCAGGCAGCCCCAGCATTTT.

The chain couples TRBV29-1 to TRBJ2-5; the D gene is possibly TRBD1 (6 bases). CDR3 size: 12 residues. CDR1 and CDR2 (germline): SQVTM, ANQGSEA. Trimming took 6 bases from V and 2 from J, leaving 10 bases between them. The CDR3 loop is CSVADRQETQYF. The CDR3, as DNA: TGCAGCGTCGCGGACAGACAAGAGACCCAGTACTTC.

This clone was recorded only once. The genes are TRBV11-2 and TRBJ1-5; 8 nucleotides line up with TRBD1. This CDR3 is 15 amino acids long. Germline V gene sequence: CDR1 SGHAT, CDR2 FQNNGV. V gave up 5 bases and J gave up 3 bases; unmatched junction bases: 6. CDR3 loop: CASSPTGAPNQPQHF. DNA for the CDR3: TGTGCCAGCAGCCCGACAGGGGCGCCCAATCAGCCCCAGCATTTT.

The chain has TRBV7-2 and TRBJ2-1; tentative D call: TRBD2 (6 bases). CDR3 length: 13 amino acids. Germline loops: CDR1 SGHTA, CDR2 FQGNSA. Trimming left V 1 base short and J 10 bases short, with 11 bases between. DNA of the CDR3: TGTGCCAGCAGCTTAGACCGGGACTTCGAGCAGTTCTTC. This codes for CASSLDRDFEQFF.